The clone carrying this TCR beta chain has at least ten counts. The antigen remains unidentified. The sequenced template was RNA, covering the TCR beta CDR3 region. RT-PCR in the first round used HTBI primers; a second-round multiplex PCR followed. TCRdb analysed the multiplex PCR reads with MiXCR anew, one entry per CDR3 protein. The data contain over a million distinct CDR3 sequences, less than 45% of them seen just once; the ten biggest clones take up around 10%. The entry originates in a study of Graves' ophthalmopathy and Graves' hyperthyroidism. Study-wide background: No progression to ophthalmopathy over 18 months defined stable hyperthyroidism.

Other autoimmune disease, uncontrolled infection, pregnancy and lactation led to exclusion. General study results and limits: Blood was where most expanded thyroid clonotypes above 0.001 frequency also turned up.

Trimming took 6 bases from V and 3 from J, leaving 17 bases between them. Per germline, CDR1 SGHTA and CDR2 FQGNSA. CDR3 length: 16 residues. This receptor was taken from an adult man with Graves' hyperthyroidism. The sample comprised peripheral blood or thyroid tissue (not recorded which). This chain joins TRBV7-2 and TRBJ2-2; D tentatively reads TRBD1 or TRBD2 (5 bases each). The CDR3 region is CASRSKGQGDTGELFF. CDR3 DNA: TGTGCCAGCAGATCGAAGGGTCAGGGAGACACCGGGGAGCTGTTTTTT.